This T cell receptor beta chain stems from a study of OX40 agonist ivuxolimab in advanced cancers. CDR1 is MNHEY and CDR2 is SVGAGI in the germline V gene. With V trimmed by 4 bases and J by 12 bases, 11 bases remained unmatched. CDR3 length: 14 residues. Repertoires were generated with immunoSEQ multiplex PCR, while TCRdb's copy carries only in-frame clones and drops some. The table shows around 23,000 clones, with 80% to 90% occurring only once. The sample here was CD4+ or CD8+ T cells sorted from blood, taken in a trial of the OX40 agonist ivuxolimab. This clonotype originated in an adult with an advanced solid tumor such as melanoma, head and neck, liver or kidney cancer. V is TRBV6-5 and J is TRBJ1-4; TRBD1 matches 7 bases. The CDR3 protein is CASSSTGTKGELFF. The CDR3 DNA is TGTGCCAGCAGTTCGACAGGGACCAAGGGTGAACTGTTTTTT.